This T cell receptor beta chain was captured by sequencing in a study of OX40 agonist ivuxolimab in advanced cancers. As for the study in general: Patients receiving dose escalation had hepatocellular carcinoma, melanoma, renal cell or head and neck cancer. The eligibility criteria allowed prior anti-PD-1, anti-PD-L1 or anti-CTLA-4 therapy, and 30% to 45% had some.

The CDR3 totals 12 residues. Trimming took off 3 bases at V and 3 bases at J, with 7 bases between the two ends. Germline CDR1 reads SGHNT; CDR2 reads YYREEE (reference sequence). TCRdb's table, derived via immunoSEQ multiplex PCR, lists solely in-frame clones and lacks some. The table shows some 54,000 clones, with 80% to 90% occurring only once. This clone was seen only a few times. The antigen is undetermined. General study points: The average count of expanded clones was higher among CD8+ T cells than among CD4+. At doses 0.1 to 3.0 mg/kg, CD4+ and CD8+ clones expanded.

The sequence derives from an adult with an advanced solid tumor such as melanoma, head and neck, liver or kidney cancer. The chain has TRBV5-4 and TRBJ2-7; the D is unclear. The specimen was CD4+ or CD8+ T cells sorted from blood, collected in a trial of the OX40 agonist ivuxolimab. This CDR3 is CASSSASYEQYF. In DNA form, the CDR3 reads TGTGCCAGCAGCTCGGCTAGCTACGAGCAGTACTTC.